The 7 T cell receptor beta chains reported below all come from one sample, sequenced in a study of blood T cell repertoires in COVID-19 (dated by TCRdb to the early 2020s). The library was produced with the immunoSEQ multiplex PCR assay. Here the immuneACCESS table is served through TCRdb, limited to in-frame sequences with V and J called. Missing clones are a known gap in these copies; in checked studies unresolved V genes cover under half, and the rest lacks a known reason. This sample is represented by approximately 350,000 clones; roughly 87% of them were singletons. Together, the top ten hold just under 3% of the sample. Sequences were obtained from PBMCs or T cells enriched from blood (not recorded which). These receptors all stem from a woman in her twenties or thirties who had recovered from COVID-19.

The chain is built from TRBV28 and TRBJ2-7; 13 bases agree with TRBD2. Per the germline V gene, CDR1 is MDHEN and CDR2 is SYDVKM. Losses at the gene ends were 0 bases for V and 5 bases for J; bases not matched to a gene: 4. This CDR3 has 16 amino acids. The CDR3 nucleotides are TGTGCCAGCAGTTTATGGACCGGGACTAGCGGGAACGAGCAGTACTTC. Amino acids: CASSLWTGTSGNEQYF.

This clone was found once. This chain joins TRBV7-2 and TRBJ1-4; 7 bases align to TRBD1. Germline V gene data show CDR1 as SGHTA and CDR2 as FQGNSA. The CDR3 is 15 residues long. The ends lost 4 bases at V and 5 bases at J; junction bases unmatched: 7. The CDR3 loop reads CASSSRQGGNEKLFF. In nucleotides, the CDR3 is TGTGCCAGCAGCTCCCGACAGGGTGGGAATGAAAAACTGTTTTTT.

In the case of this clone: This sample includes further DNA sequences coding for the same CDR3. The chain joins TRBV19 to TRBJ1-2; maybe TRBD1 (6 bases). CDR1 and CDR2 (germline): LNHDA, SQIVND (reference sequence). The CDR3 length is 11 residues. V was pared by 6 bases and J by 5 bases, with 7 bases between. This CDR3 is CASSTGYGYTF. Written as DNA, the CDR3 is TGTGCCAGTAGCACAGGGTATGGCTACACCTTC.

This chain uses TRBV2 with TRBJ2-1; 8 nucleotides align to TRBD1. The CDR3 totals 14 residues. Germline lookup yields CDR1 SNHLY and CDR2 FYNNEI. V lost 4 bases and J lost 8; bases outside the gene matches: 7. CDR3 amino acids: CASSGQGADDEQFF. In nucleotides, the CDR3 is TGTGCCAGCAGTGGGCAGGGGGCGGATGATGAGCAGTTCTTC. Based on the CDR3 plus reference TRBV2 and TRBJ2-1, the full variable domain is EPEVTQTPSHQVTQMGQEVILRCVPISNHLYFYWYRQILGQKVEFLVSFYNNEISEKSEIFDDQFSVERPDGSNFTLKIRSTKLEDSAMYFCASSGQGADDEQFFGPGTRLTVL.

The chain couples TRBV6-5 to TRBJ1-1; weak D call: TRBD1 (5 bases). CDR1 and CDR2 from the germline V gene are MNHEY and SVGAGI. V lost 0 bases and J 7 bases, leaving 15 bases between the germline ends. CDR3 length: 15 amino acids. CDR3 region: CASSYSRQGTFEAFF. CDR3 DNA: TGTGCCAGCAGTTACTCTCGGCAGGGAACGTTTGAAGCTTTCTTT.

This chain connects TRBV4-1 to TRBJ2-4, with TRBD1 matching over 8 bases. The CDR3 is 15 amino acids. CDR1 and CDR2 (germline): MGHRA, YSYEKL. The junction had 5 bases not matched to a gene; V was cut back by 3 bases and J by 4 bases. The CDR3 protein is CASSHQDREKNIQYF. The CDR3 DNA follows: TGCGCCAGCAGCCACCAGGACAGGGAAAAAAACATTCAGTACTTC.

The chain couples TRBV27 to TRBJ2-6, with a tentative D call TRBD1 (6 bases). V shed 5 bases and J shed 0 bases, with 14 bases lying between them. This CDR3 has 17 residues. Per the germline V gene, CDR1 is MNHEY and CDR2 is SMNVEV (reference sequence). In DNA form, the CDR3 reads TGTGCCAGCAGTGCGGCAGGGGCCGTCTCTGGGGCCAACGTCCTGACTTTC. Protein product: CASSAAGAVSGANVLTF.